Listed here are 2 T cell receptor beta chains from one sample, sequenced in a study of cytomegalovirus exposure and HLA in healthy donors (dated by TCRdb to about 2017). Library method: the immunoSEQ multiplex PCR assay. The multiplex PCR relied on a mix of 60 forward primers for TCR Vbeta segments and 13 reverse primers for TCR Jbeta segments. This is the immuneACCESS table as TCRdb keeps it, with only in-frame sequences that have V and J called. A part of the clones is gone; compared with another copy, unresolved V genes explain less than half, and the rest is unexplained. Counted in this sample were over 200,000 clones; about 80% of them appeared once. Less than 3.5% of the sample is held by the ten biggest clonotypes. Sequenced material: PBMCs. Receptor source: a woman aged 55-75 years in good health and CMV-seropositive.

The chain links TRBV5-1 to TRBJ2-5; possible D gene TRBD2, 6 bases. CDR1 is SGHRS, CDR2 YFSETQ, per germline. The V and J ends lost 1 base and 0 bases respectively, with 13 bases between them. The CDR3 covers 16 residues. The CDR3 is CASSLNGGTYQETQYF. The CDR3 region has the DNA TGCGCCAGCAGCTTGAATGGGGGGACGTACCAAGAGACCCAGTACTTC.

The chain has TRBV25-1 and TRBJ1-1, with D unclear. Germline CDR1 and CDR2: MGHDK and SYGVNS. This CDR3 region has 13 residues. V was shortened by 8 bases and J by 4 bases, with 14 bases between the two germline ends. The CDR3 is CASGKDLSTEAFF. CDR3 nucleotide sequence: TGTGCCAGCGGGAAGGACTTATCCACTGAAGCTTTCTTT.